This paragraph reports one TCR beta chain. The antigen is unknown. This sample is drawn from a study of cytomegalovirus exposure and HLA in healthy donors. General observations from the study: Reportedly, HLA-A and HLA-B alleles of most subjects were accurately predicted from TCR beta. The study put some 150 TCR beta chains on its list as cytomegalovirus-associated. Because they were indistinguishable, some V segments, including TRBV6-2 and TRBV6-3, were excluded. Later analysis showed TCR association rates varying by HLA locus, highest for DRB1 and lowest for HLA-C.

The PCR used 60 Vbeta and 13 Jbeta primers. Libraries were prepared by immunoSEQ multiplex PCR; TCRdb keeps only in-frame clonotypes and omits some of them. The data show around 250,000 clones, with 80% to 85% seen just once and 8% held by the top ten. CDR1 SGHDT and CDR2 YYEEEE come from the germline V gene. Deletions cut 4 bases from V and 2 bases from J, with 19 bases between. The CDR3 is made up of 16 amino acids. This sequence was found in a woman in her fifties or sixties in good health and CMV-seropositive. The V gene is TRBV5-6, the J gene TRBJ2-7, with D perhaps TRBD1 (7 bases). Input material: PBMCs. CDR3 in DNA: TGTGCCAGCAGCCTGGGGGGACAGCTTTGGGCCTACGAGCAGTACTTC. The encoded protein is CASSLGGQLWAYEQYF.